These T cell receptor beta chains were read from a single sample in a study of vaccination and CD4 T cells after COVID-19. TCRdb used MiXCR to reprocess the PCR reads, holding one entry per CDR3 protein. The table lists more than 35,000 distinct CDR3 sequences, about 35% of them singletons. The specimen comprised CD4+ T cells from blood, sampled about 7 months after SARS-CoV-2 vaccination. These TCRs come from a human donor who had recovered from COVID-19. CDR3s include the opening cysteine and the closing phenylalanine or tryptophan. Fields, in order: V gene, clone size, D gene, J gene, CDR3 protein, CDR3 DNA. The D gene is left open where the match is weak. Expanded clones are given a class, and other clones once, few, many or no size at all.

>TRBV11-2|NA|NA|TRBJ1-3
CASSFLNTIYF
TGTGCCAGCAGCTTCCTAAACACCATATATTTT
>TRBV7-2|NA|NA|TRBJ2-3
CASSSLLAWDRDTQYF
TGTGCCAGCAGCTCCCTCCTAGCCTGGGACCGGGATACGCAGTATTTT
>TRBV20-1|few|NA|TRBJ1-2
CSATKAGGADYGYTF
TGCAGTGCCACAAAAGCGGGGGGGGCGGACTATGGCTACACCTTC
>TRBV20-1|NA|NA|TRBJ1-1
CSADRGAGTEAFF
TGCAGTGCGGACCGGGGTGCCGGAACTGAAGCTTTCTTT
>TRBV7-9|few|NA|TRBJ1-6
CASSPGTTNSPLHF
TGTGCCAGCAGCCCTGGGACCACAAATTCACCCCTCCACTTT
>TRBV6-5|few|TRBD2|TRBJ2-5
CASSFTGTSGQETQYF
TGTGCCAGCAGTTTTACCGGGACTAGCGGGCAAGAGACCCAGTACTTC
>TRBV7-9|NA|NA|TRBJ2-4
CASSLAGRGNIQYF
TGTGCCAGCAGCTTAGCAGGGAGAGGAAACATTCAGTACTTC
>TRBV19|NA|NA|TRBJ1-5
CASSIQGLNQPQHF
TGTGCCAGTAGTATACAGGGGTTAAATCAGCCCCAGCATTTT
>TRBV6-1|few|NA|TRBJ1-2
CASSEGRIYGYTF
TGTGCCAGCAGTGAAGGACGGATCTATGGCTACACCTTC
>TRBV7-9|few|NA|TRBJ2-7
CASSAPTTGYEQYF
TGTGCCAGCAGCGCCCCTACCACAGGTTACGAGCAGTACTTC
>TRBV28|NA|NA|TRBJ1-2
CASSLSSTHSSYGYTF
TGTGCCAGCAGTTTATCTTCCACACACAGTAGCTATGGCTACACCTTC
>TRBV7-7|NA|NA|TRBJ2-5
CASSRTDAPQETQYF
TGTGCCAGCAGTCGGACAGATGCGCCGCAAGAGACCCAGTACTTC
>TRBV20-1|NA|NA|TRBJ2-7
CSASTPTGSYEQYF
TGCAGTGCTAGCACCCCGACAGGCTCCTACGAGCAGTACTTC
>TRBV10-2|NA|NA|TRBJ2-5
CASSEGGQETQYF
TGCGCCAGCAGTGAAGGGGGGCAGGAGACCCAGTACTTC
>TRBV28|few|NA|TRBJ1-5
CASRQSNQPQHF
TGTGCCAGCAGACAGAGCAATCAGCCCCAGCATTTT
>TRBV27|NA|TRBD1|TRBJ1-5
CASSSGTGRKNQPQHF
TGTGCCAGCAGTTCGGGGACAGGGAGGAAAAATCAGCCCCAGCATTTT
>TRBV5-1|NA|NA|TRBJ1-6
CASSLDRGKHSPLHF
TGCGCCAGCAGCTTGGATCGGGGAAAGCATTCACCCCTCCACTTT
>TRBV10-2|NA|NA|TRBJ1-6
CASSEGSAGGSPLHF
TGCGCCAGCAGTGAGGGTAGTGCAGGAGGATCACCCCTCCACTTT
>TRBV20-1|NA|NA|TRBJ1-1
CSAKYTWENTEAFF
TGCAGTGCTAAATATACCTGGGAGAACACTGAAGCTTTCTTT
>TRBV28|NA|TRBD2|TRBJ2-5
CASSLTSGRGEETQYF
TGTGCCAGCAGTTTAACTAGCGGGAGAGGGGAAGAGACCCAGTACTTC
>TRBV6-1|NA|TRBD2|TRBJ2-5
CASSAGLAGSSTQYF
TGTGCCAGCAGTGCCGGACTAGCGGGATCTTCTACCCAGTACTTC
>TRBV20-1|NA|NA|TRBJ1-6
CSVRVRRNSPLHF
TGCAGTGTTAGGGTCCGACGTAATTCACCCCTCCACTTT
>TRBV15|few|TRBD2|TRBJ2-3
CATSRGGTSGIGTDTQYF
TGTGCCACCAGCAGAGGCGGGACTAGCGGGATAGGCACAGATACGCAGTATTTT
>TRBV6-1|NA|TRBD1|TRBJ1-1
CASSPPGQRNTEAFF
TGTGCCAGCAGTCCTCCGGGACAGCGGAACACTGAAGCTTTCTTT
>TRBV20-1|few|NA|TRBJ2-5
CSAQGRQETQYF
TGCAGTGCCCAGGGACGCCAAGAGACCCAGTACTTC
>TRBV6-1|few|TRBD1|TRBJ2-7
CASSEGGTVWYF
TGTGCCAGCAGTGAAGGAGGGACAGTGTGGTACTTC
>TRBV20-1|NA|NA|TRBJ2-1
CSARDLKRLSSYNEQFF
TGCAGTGCTAGAGATCTAAAACGCTTGAGCTCCTACAATGAGCAGTTCTTC
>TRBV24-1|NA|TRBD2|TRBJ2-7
CATSAGGSGGWYEQYF
TGTGCCACCAGTGCAGGTGGCAGCGGGGGCTGGTACGAGCAGTACTTC
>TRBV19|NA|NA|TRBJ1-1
CASSIGAAEAFF
TGTGCCAGTAGTATAGGTGCCGCGGAAGCTTTCTTT
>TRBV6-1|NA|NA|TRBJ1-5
CASRTHTGTSNQPQHF
TGTGCCAGCAGAACCCATACAGGGACTAGCAATCAGCCCCAGCATTTT
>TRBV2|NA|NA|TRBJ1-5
CASRDKGVDQPQHF
TGTGCCAGCAGAGACAAGGGGGTTGATCAGCCCCAGCATTTT
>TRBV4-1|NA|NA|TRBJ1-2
CASSQAPGSNYGYTF
TGCGCCAGCAGCCAGGCTCCGGGTTCTAACTATGGCTACACCTTC
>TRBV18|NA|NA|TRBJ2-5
CASSRDTQETQYF
TGTGCCAGCTCACGGGACACGCAAGAGACCCAGTACTTC
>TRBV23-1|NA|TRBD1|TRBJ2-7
CASSHRAGGLNEQYF
TGCGCCAGCAGTCACCGGGCAGGGGGCTTGAACGAGCAGTACTTC
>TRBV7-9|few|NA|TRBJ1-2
CASSLYDIYGYTF
TGTGCCAGCAGCTTGTATGACATTTATGGCTACACCTTC
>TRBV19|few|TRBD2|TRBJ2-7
CASSQRRASGEQYF
TGTGCCAGTAGTCAAAGGAGGGCTAGCGGCGAGCAGTACTTC
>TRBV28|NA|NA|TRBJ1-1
CASSPFINTEAFF
TGTGCCAGCAGCCCGTTCATCAACACTGAAGCTTTCTTT